This T cell receptor beta chain stems from a study of T cell changes during pregnancy in multiple sclerosis. Sequenced by immunoSEQ multiplex PCR; TCRdb stores in-frame clones only, minus some. The sample records approximately 57,000 clones, 85% to 95% being singletons. The germline V gene has CDR1 SGHDT and CDR2 YYEEEE. The CDR3 contains 16 residues. V dropped 4 bases and J dropped 6; count of bases not matched to a gene: 11. Sequences were derived from peripheral blood, sampled after pregnancy. The chain has TRBV5-6 and TRBJ2-1; TRBD2 matches 9 bases. The clonotype was recovered from a female donor in good health, enrolled as a control in a pregnancy study. The CDR3 loop reads CASSVAGTSLLNEQFF. The CDR3 coding sequence is TGTGCCAGCAGCGTCGCCGGGACTAGCCTTCTCAATGAGCAGTTCTTC.